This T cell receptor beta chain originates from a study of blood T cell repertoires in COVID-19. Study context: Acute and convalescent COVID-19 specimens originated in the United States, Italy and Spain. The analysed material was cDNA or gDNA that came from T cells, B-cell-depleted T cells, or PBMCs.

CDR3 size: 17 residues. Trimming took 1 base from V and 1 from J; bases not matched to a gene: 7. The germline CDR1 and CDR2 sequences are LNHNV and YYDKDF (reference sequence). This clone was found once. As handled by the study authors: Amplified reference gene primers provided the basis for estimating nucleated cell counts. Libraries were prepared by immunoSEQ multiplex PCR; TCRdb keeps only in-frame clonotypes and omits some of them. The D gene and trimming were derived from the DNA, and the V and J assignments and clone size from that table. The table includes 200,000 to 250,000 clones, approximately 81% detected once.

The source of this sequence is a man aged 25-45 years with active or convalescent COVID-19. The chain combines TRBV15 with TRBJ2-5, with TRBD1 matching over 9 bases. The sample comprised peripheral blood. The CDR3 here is CATSRGGTGFFQETQYF. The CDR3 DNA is TGTGCCACCAGCAGAGGTGGGACAGGGTTCTTCCAAGAGACCCAGTACTTC.